The 27 T cell receptor beta chains below were found in one sample sequenced in a study of cytomegalovirus exposure and HLA in healthy donors. It was with 60 Vbeta and 13 Jbeta primers that the PCR ran. Some clones are missing from TCRdb's copy, which holds only in-frame ones; the method was immunoSEQ multiplex PCR. Across tens of thousands of clones, the top ten clones capture 7% to 8.5% of the sample. Material: PBMCs. Every receptor here comes from a male donor in good health and CMV-seronegative.

This rearrangement joins TRBV4-1 to TRBJ1-1, with 8 bases matching TRBD1. The trim removed 4 bases at V and 6 bases at J, leaving 7 bases unmatched. From germline, CDR1 is MGHRA and CDR2 YSYEKL. The CDR3 has 14 residues. The CDR3 loop is CASSLLTGESEAFF. Written as DNA, the CDR3 is TGCGCCAGCAGCCTCTTGACAGGGGAGTCTGAAGCTTTCTTT.

This sequence joins TRBV18 and TRBJ2-2, with TRBD1 matching over 9 bases. The germline V gene encodes CDR1 KGHSH and CDR2 LQKENI. The junction had 7 bases not matched to a gene; V was cut back by 3 bases and J by 5 bases. CDR3 size: 16 residues. CDR3 residues: CASSPPGQGVTGELFF. The CDR3 DNA sequence: TGTGCCAGCTCACCTCCGGGACAGGGAGTTACCGGGGAGCTGTTTTTT. Combining the CDR3 with reference TRBV18 and TRBJ2-2 gives the whole variable domain NAGVMQNPRHLVRRRGQEARLRCSPMKGHSHVYWYRQLPEEGLKFMVYLQKENIIDESGMPKERFSAEFPKEGPSILRIQQVVRGDSAAYFCASSPPGQGVTGELFFGEGSRLTVL.

V usage is TRBV2 and J usage is TRBJ2-7; 14 nucleotides match TRBD2. CDR1 SNHLY and CDR2 FYNNEI come from the germline V gene. This CDR3 has 13 amino acids. With 6 bases clipped from V and 5 bases from J, the junction kept 0 bases outside the gene matches. The CDR3 reads CASRTSGGDEQYF. The CDR3 DNA sequence: TGTGCCAGCAGGACTAGCGGGGGGGACGAGCAGTACTTC.

The V call is TRBV30, the J call TRBJ2-7; possible D gene TRBD1, 5 bases. Trimming stripped 2 bases from V and 5 bases from J, with 10 bases between. In germline, CDR1 is GTSNPN, CDR2 SVGIG (reference sequence). This CDR3 is built from 12 residues. The CDR3 DNA follows: TGTGCCTGGAGTCGCGGCAGGGACGAGCAGTACTTC. This encodes CAWSRGRDEQYF. Complete variable domain (other parts from reference TRBV30 and TRBJ2-7): SQTIHQWPATLVQPVGSPLSLECTVEGTSNPNLYWYRQAAGRGLQLLFYSVGIGQISSEVPQNLSASRPQDRQFILSSKKLLLSDSGFYLCAWSRGRDEQYFGPGTRLTVT.

The gene calls are TRBV11-3 and TRBJ2-3; D is perhaps TRBD2 (6 bases). From germline, CDR1 is SGHNT and CDR2 YENEEA. This CDR3 region has 15 residues. V shed 5 bases and J shed 2 bases, with 14 bases lying between them. This chain's CDR3 is CASSQGLSPTDTQYF. As DNA, the CDR3 is TGTGCCAGCAGCCAGGGACTCTCACCCACAGATACGCAGTATTTT.

V and J are TRBV7-2 and TRBJ2-3; 12 bases map to TRBD2. The germline gives CDR1 SGHTA, CDR2 FQGNSA. The V gene end was trimmed by 2 bases and the J gene end by 4 bases; junction bases not matched to a gene: 4. This CDR3 is built from 16 residues. CDR3 residues: CASSLTLAGGSDTQYF. In DNA form, the CDR3 reads TGTGCCAGCAGCTTAACACTAGCGGGAGGTTCAGATACGCAGTATTTT. Combining the CDR3 with reference TRBV7-2 and TRBJ2-3 gives the whole variable domain GAGVSQSPSNKVTEKGKDVELRCDPISGHTALYWYRQSLGQGLEFLIYFQGNSAPDKSGLPSDRFSAERTGGSVSTLTIQRTQQEDSAVYLCASSLTLAGGSDTQYFGPGTRLTVL.

The chain carries TRBV29-1 and TRBJ2-6; D gene unclear. Germline V gives CDR1 SQVTM, CDR2 ANQGSEA. The length of the CDR3 is 14 residues. Trimming pared 4 bases from V and 0 bases from J, leaving 7 bases between. This CDR3 is CSVAPSSGANVLTF. DNA for the CDR3: TGCAGCGTTGCCCCGTCCTCTGGGGCCAACGTCCTGACTTTC.

The V call is TRBV15, the J call TRBJ2-3; unclear D gene. Trimming took 4 bases from V and 5 from J, leaving 10 bases between them. The length of the CDR3 is 13 residues. The germline CDR1 and CDR2 sequences are LNHNV and YYDKDF (reference sequence). The CDR3 loop reads CATSTLDLDTQYF. In DNA, the CDR3 is TGTGCCACCAGCACCCTAGACTTAGATACGCAGTATTTT.

The chain combines TRBV7-2 with TRBJ2-5, with 8 bases aligning to TRBD2. Germline CDR1 reads SGHTA; CDR2 reads FQGNSA. The length of the CDR3 is 15 residues. Germline trimming cut 5 bases from V and 0 bases from J; bases unmatched to any gene: 5. CDR3 sequence: CASSRGGLDQETQYF. The DNA for the CDR3 is TGTGCCAGCAGCCGAGGGGGACTAGACCAAGAGACCCAGTACTTC.

The chain has TRBV7-8 and TRBJ1-6; tentative D call: TRBD1 (6 bases). V was shortened by 1 base and J by 6 bases, with 16 bases between the two germline ends. This CDR3 is built from 17 residues. The germline V gene encodes CDR1 SGHVS and CDR2 FQNEAQ. The CDR3 region is CASSLDSWTEINSPLHF. CDR3 coding DNA: TGTGCCAGCAGCTTAGATTCGTGGACAGAGATTAATTCACCCCTCCACTTT.

V and J are TRBV28 and TRBJ2-7; 9 bases align to TRBD1. Germline CDR1 and CDR2: MDHEN and SYDVKM. V trimming: 5 bases; J trimming: 5 bases; junction bases outside the gene matches: 7. The CDR3 has 14 amino acids. The CDR3 nucleotides read TGTGCCAGCAGTCCTACAGGGGGCTACCACGAGCAGTACTTC. The encoded protein is CASSPTGGYHEQYF.

V is TRBV29-1 and J is TRBJ1-1, with D perhaps matching TRBD1 (6 bases). Germline V CDR1 and CDR2: SQVTM, ANQGSEA. V was trimmed by 3 bases and J by 5 bases, leaving 10 bases between them. The CDR3 totals 12 residues. The CDR3 spells CSVDGGQTEAFF. For the CDR3, the DNA is TGCAGCGTTGACGGGGGGCAGACTGAAGCTTTCTTT.

The V gene is TRBV19, the J gene TRBJ2-7; no clear D. This CDR3 spans 11 amino acids. Trimming left V 2 bases short and J 6 bases short, with 5 bases between. Germline CDR1 LNHDA, CDR2 SQIVND (reference sequence). The CDR3 DNA reads TGTGCCAGTAGTATACTAGGCGAGCAGTACTTC. Protein: CASSILGEQYF. The variable domain in full, with the rest retrieved from reference TRBV19 and TRBJ2-7, is DGGITQSPKYLFRKEGQNVTLSCEQNLNHDAMYWYRQDPGQGLRLIYYSQIVNDFQKGDIAEGYSVSREKKESFPLTVTSAQKNPTAFYLCASSILGEQYFGPGTRLTVT.

The genes are TRBV27 and TRBJ2-1; D perhaps matches TRBD2 (6 bases). V lost 7 bases to trimming and J lost 9 bases, with 16 bases between them. The CDR3 runs to 13 residues. The germline V gene encodes CDR1 MNHEY and CDR2 SMNVEV (reference sequence). Here the CDR3 reads CASTRAGTGEQFF. CDR3 in DNA: TGTGCCAGCACCCGAGCAGGGACTGGTGAGCAGTTCTTC.

V gene TRBV7-6 combines with J gene TRBJ2-6; TRBD1 might be the D (5 bases). The CDR3 runs to 15 residues. Germline V lookup: CDR1 SGHVS, CDR2 FNYEAQ. With 5 bases removed from V and 0 bases from J, the gap between germline ends came to 8 bases. The CDR3 nucleotides read TGTGCCAGCAGCCCTAGGGGCTCTGGGGCCAACGTCCTGACTTTC. Translating it yields CASSPRGSGANVLTF.

The chain has TRBV7-8 and TRBJ2-3; TRBD2 agrees at 12 bases. Germline-derived CDR1 and CDR2 are SGHVS and FQNEAQ. The trim removed 4 bases at V and 5 bases at J, leaving 4 bases unmatched. The CDR3 is made up of 15 amino acids. In nucleotides, the CDR3 is TGTGCCAGCAGCTCTAGCGGGAGGGCGGTAGATACGCAGTATTTT. This translates into CASSSSGRAVDTQYF.

This chain connects TRBV4-2 to TRBJ2-1; 15 bases agree with TRBD2. CDR3 length equals 15 residues. The V and J ends lost 0 bases and 14 bases, in that order; junction bases with no gene match: 5. Germline values: CDR1 LGHNA, CDR2 YNFKEQ. The CDR3 DNA follows: TGTGCCAGCAGCCAAGAAGGACTAGCGGGAGGGCTCGAGTTCTTC. Translated, it gives CASSQEGLAGGLEFF.

V usage is TRBV6-5 and J usage is TRBJ1-2; D perhaps matches TRBD1 (6 bases). CDR1 MNHEY and CDR2 SVGAGI come from the germline V gene. CDR3 length: 13 amino acids. Deletions cut 5 bases from V and 5 bases from J, with 12 bases between. In nucleotides, the CDR3 is TGTGCCAGCAGTGAAAGGGGGTATTATGGCTACACCTTC. Amino acid sequence: CASSERGYYGYTF.

This chain joins TRBV5-4 and TRBJ2-7; D might be TRBD2 (5 bases). This CDR3 is 15 amino acids long. Germline values: CDR1 SGHNT, CDR2 YYREEE (reference sequence). V lost 4 bases to trimming and J lost 2 bases, with 16 bases between them. CDR3 in amino acids: CASSALESPAYEQYF. The CDR3 DNA is TGTGCCAGCAGCGCACTAGAGTCCCCCGCCTACGAGCAGTACTTC.

The chain has TRBV30 and TRBJ1-2; the D gene is possibly TRBD1 (5 bases). This CDR3 is 15 amino acids long. The V gene's germline CDR1 is GTSNPN and CDR2 SVGIG (reference sequence). The germline V and J ends were trimmed by 4 bases and 4 bases, with 19 bases remaining between them. CDR3 nucleotides: TGTGCCTGGAACAGAAACGGGGGGGACGCCTATGGCTACACCTTC. Its translation is CAWNRNGGDAYGYTF.

V gene TRBV9 combines with J gene TRBJ2-3; D unclear. There are 14 residues in the CDR3. V lost 2 bases and J 2 bases, leaving 9 bases between the germline ends. CDR1 is SGDLS and CDR2 is YYNGEE in the germline V gene. The CDR3 DNA is TGTGCCAGCAGCGTCCTGGCGGACACAGATACGCAGTATTTT. Encoded protein: CASSVLADTDTQYF. Looking up the rest from reference TRBV9 and TRBJ2-3 gives the full variable domain: DSGVTQTPKHLITATGQRVTLRCSPRSGDLSVYWYQQSLDQGLQFLIQYYNGEERAKGNILERFSAQQFPDLHSELNLSSLELGDSALYFCASSVLADTDTQYFGPGTRLTVL.

The chain is built from TRBV11-2 and TRBJ2-7, with unresolved D. The germline gives CDR1 SGHAT, CDR2 FQNNGV. V lost 5 bases and J 2 bases, leaving 10 bases between the germline ends. This CDR3 is 13 amino acids long. The chain's CDR3 is CASSPGSPYEQYF. The DNA of the CDR3 is TGTGCCAGCAGCCCAGGATCCCCCTACGAGCAGTACTTC.

The chain combines TRBV11-2 with TRBJ2-3, with TRBD2 matching 8 bases. This CDR3 spans 18 amino acids. V was clipped by 4 bases and J by 4 bases; unmatched bases: 16. The germline V gene has CDR1 SGHAT and CDR2 FQNNGV. This CDR3 reads CASSSIAQRREASDTQYF. The CDR3 DNA sequence: TGTGCCAGCAGCTCTATCGCCCAACGGCGGGAGGCCTCAGATACGCAGTATTTT.

The chain employs TRBV6-4 and TRBJ2-6; D not certain. Looked up from germline, CDR1 is MRHNA and CDR2 is SNTAGT. Between the trimmed V and J ends, which lost 3 bases and 0 bases, there was a span of 9 bases. This CDR3 comprises 16 residues. DNA of the CDR3: TGTGCCAGCAGTGATGCAGGTAGCTCTGGGGCCAACGTCCTGACTTTC. Residues: CASSDAGSSGANVLTF.

The chain employs TRBV5-4 and TRBJ2-7; 7 positions agree with TRBD2. The CDR3 covers 16 residues. CDR1 and CDR2 from the germline V gene are SGHNT and YYREEE (reference sequence). V dropped 0 bases and J dropped 4; count of bases not matched to a gene: 10. CDR3: CASSLEVGAGIYEQYF. CDR3 nucleotide sequence: TGTGCCAGCAGCTTGGAGGTCGGAGCGGGAATATACGAGCAGTACTTC.

The CDR3 sequence is CARQGMNTEAFF. CDR3 DNA sequence: TGTGCCCGACAGGGGATGAACACTGAAGCTTTCTTT. This chain uses TRBV30 with TRBJ1-1, with TRBD1 matching 8 bases. This CDR3 has 12 residues. Unmatched junction bases numbered 2, after V lost 8 bases and J lost 0 bases. Germline V lookup: CDR1 GTSNPN, CDR2 SVGIG (reference sequence).

The genes are TRBV19 and TRBJ2-1, with TRBD2 identical over 12 bases. Unmatched junction bases numbered 7, after V lost 6 bases and J lost 7 bases. The CDR3 has 15 amino acids. The germline V gene has CDR1 LNHDA and CDR2 SQIVND (reference sequence). The CDR3 DNA sequence: TGTGCCAGTAGCCCTACTAGCGGGAGGATGAATGAGCAGTTCTTC. Its protein is CASSPTSGRMNEQFF.